Detailed here is one T cell receptor beta chain. A much larger clone differs from this one at a single base, so this may be a read error. This CDR3 region has 14 residues. CDR1 MNHEY and CDR2 SVGAGI come from the germline V gene. Alongside a J-beta primer mix, a sample-barcoded 5' primer served in a second PCR lasting about 7 to 11 cycles. From the 5' RACE reads, TCRdb called clonotypes with MiXCR, one entry per CDR3 protein. The sample has 1.5 million to 2 million distinct CDR3 sequences, roughly 28% seen once; the top ten hold about 8%. This record belongs to a study of blood T cells in healthy people across ages.

Sequencing input: blood. The clonotype originates from a woman in her thirties in good health. J is TRBJ1-5 and V is TRBV6-5; perhaps TRBD1 as D (5 bases). As DNA, the CDR3 is TGTACCAGCAGTTACTCGCGGGGCGCCTGGCCCCAGCATTTT. Residues: CTSSYSRGAWPQHF.